This T cell receptor beta chain was observed in a study of blood T cell repertoires in COVID-19. Study-wide background: Both acute and convalescent COVID-19 samples were obtained from the United States, Italy and Spain. The cDNA or gDNA used as material had been derived from T cells, B-cell-depleted T cells, or PBMCs.

As processed by the authors: Amplification of reference gene primers was used by the study to estimate nucleated cell counts. Sequencing used immunoSEQ multiplex PCR; TCRdb keeps in-frame clones, though not all of them. V and J calls plus clone size are reproduced from that table; the DNA served to infer D and trimming. The sample contains approximately 170,000 clones, approximately 82% of which appear only once. V was pared by 2 bases and J by 4 bases, with 13 bases between. The CDR3 extends over 16 amino acids. Germline V gene sequence: CDR1 SGDLS, CDR2 YYNGEE. The sample comprised peripheral blood. The sequence derives from a man aged 65 to 85 who had recovered from COVID-19. V is TRBV9 and J is TRBJ1-6; D might be TRBD1 (5 bases). The CDR3 spells CASSVQGAFYNSPLHF. The DNA of the CDR3 is TGTGCCAGCAGCGTGCAAGGGGCTTTTTATAATTCACCCCTCCACTTT.